The sequence of this TCR beta chain was determined in a study of CDR3 diversity in severe acne. The germline gives CDR1 SEHNR, CDR2 FQNEAQ (reference sequence). This CDR3 is 14 amino acids long. V was pared by 5 bases and J by 2 bases, with 6 bases of the junction left unmatched. TCRdb re-called the PCR reads with MiXCR, one entry per CDR3 protein. The table lists fewer than 90,000 distinct CDR3 sequences, around 54% of them singletons, with 11% in the top ten. V usage is TRBV7-9 and J usage is TRBJ2-7; TRBD1 agrees at 7 bases. The sequenced sample consisted of blood. The sequence derives from a male donor with severe acne vulgaris. The CDR3 DNA reads TGTGCCAGCAGCCTCTCAACAGGGGCCTACGAGCAGTACTTC. This gives the protein CASSLSTGAYEQYF.